A selection of T cell receptor beta chains follows, all from one sample in a study of cytomegalovirus exposure and HLA in healthy donors. Sequencing was performed with immunoSEQ multiplex PCR; in TCRdb, only in-frame clones are kept and a portion is missing. The data show 150,000 to 200,000 clones, about 83% seen once. The sample taken for sequencing was PBMCs. The receptors shown here come from a girl under 18 in good health and CMV-seropositive. CDR3s include the opening cysteine and the closing phenylalanine or tryptophan. A D gene is named only where the DNA matches it firmly. The size field is filled for only some rows; it gives once, few, many or a size class.

J gene	clone size	V gene	D gene	CDR3 protein	CDR3 DNA
TRBJ1-3	NA	TRBV9	NA	CASSSLSGGPGNTIYF	TGTGCCAGCAGCTCCTTGTCCGGAGGGCCTGGAAACACCATATATTTT
TRBJ1-2	NA	TRBV7-3	NA	CASSYRRGAGYGYTF	TGTGCCAGCAGCTACCGGCGGGGGGCGGGCTATGGCTACACCTTC
TRBJ1-2	NA	TRBV6-5	TRBD1	CASKMGQPYGYTF	TGTGCCAGCAAAATGGGACAGCCTTATGGCTACACCTTC
TRBJ2-7	NA	TRBV5-4	TRBD1	CASSLPGGNEQYF	TGTGCCAGCAGCTTGCCAGGGGGCAACGAGCAGTACTTC
TRBJ1-1	once	TRBV2	TRBD1	CASGGQGGNTEAFF	TGTGCCAGCGGAGGACAGGGGGGTAACACTGAAGCTTTCTTT
TRBJ1-1	NA	TRBV30	NA	CAWSQYPPVVRTEAFF	TGTGCCTGGAGTCAGTATCCCCCAGTTGTTCGCACTGAAGCTTTCTTT
TRBJ2-3	NA	TRBV15	NA	CATSPGGAGDTQYF	TGTGCCACCAGCCCCGGTGGGGCCGGAGATACGCAGTATTTT
TRBJ1-4	NA	TRBV7-9	TRBD1	CASSGTGLRKLFF	TGTGCCAGCAGCGGGACAGGGTTGCGGAAACTGTTTTTT
TRBJ2-3	NA	TRBV4-2	TRBD2	CASSQQLAGVADTQYF	TGTGCCAGCAGCCAACAACTAGCGGGGGTAGCAGATACGCAGTATTTT
TRBJ1-1	NA	TRBV7-9	NA	CASSFLLNTEAFF	TGTGCCAGCAGCTTTCTGTTAAACACTGAAGCTTTCTTT
TRBJ1-2	few	TRBV6-1	TRBD1	CASSDGDRGLGYTF	TGTGCCAGCAGTGATGGGGACAGGGGGCTTGGCTACACCTTC
TRBJ2-5	NA	TRBV5-5	TRBD2	CASSLAPSGGQETQYF	TGTGCCAGCAGCTTGGCCCCTAGCGGGGGCCAAGAGACCCAGTACTTC
TRBJ1-5	NA	TRBV19	NA	CASSPSSREAVQPQHF	TGTGCCAGTAGTCCGTCATCGAGGGAAGCGGTTCAGCCCCAGCATTTT
TRBJ1-3	NA	TRBV7-9	NA	CASRGGSGNTIYF	TGTGCCAGCAGGGGGGGCTCTGGAAACACCATATATTTT
TRBJ2-1	NA	TRBV6-6	TRBD1	CASSYSRTGGKGEQFF	TGTGCCAGCAGTTACTCCAGGACAGGGGGAAAGGGTGAGCAGTTCTTC
TRBJ2-5	once	TRBV6-5	TRBD1	CASSLGTVQETQYF	TGTGCCAGCAGCCTAGGGACAGTCCAAGAGACCCAGTACTTC
TRBJ1-2	once	TRBV6-5	TRBD1	CASSRQGATGYTF	TGTGCCAGCAGCCGACAGGGGGCGACGGGCTACACCTTC
TRBJ2-1	NA	TRBV6-4	TRBD2	CASSDYGGGAYEQFF	TGTGCCAGCAGTGACTACGGCGGGGGGGCGTATGAGCAGTTCTTC
TRBJ1-2	once	TRBV5-4	TRBD1	CASSRGQENYGYTF	TGTGCCAGCAGCAGGGGACAGGAGAACTATGGCTACACCTTC
TRBJ2-1	few	TRBV7-8	NA	CASSGGAFDEQFF	TGTGCCAGCAGCGGAGGGGCGTTCGATGAGCAGTTCTTC
TRBJ2-5	NA	TRBV18	NA	CASSPPSGRETQYF	TGTGCCAGCTCACCACCGTCAGGTCGAGAGACCCAGTACTTC
TRBJ1-2	NA	TRBV5-1	NA	CASSLRTANYGYTF	TGCGCCAGCAGCTTGCGGACAGCTAACTATGGCTACACCTTC
TRBJ1-4	NA	TRBV15	TRBD1	CATSRRTGGDEKLFF	TGTGCCACCAGCAGACGTACAGGGGGCGATGAAAAACTGTTTTTT
TRBJ1-1	NA	TRBV11-3	TRBD1	CASSSNRGNTEAFF	TGTGCCAGCAGCTCAAACAGGGGAAACACTGAAGCTTTCTTT
TRBJ1-3	NA	TRBV6-1	NA	CASSQEAVYF	TGTGCCAGCAGTCAAGAAGCGGTATATTTT
TRBJ2-1	NA	TRBV7-9	TRBD2	CATGLAYNEQFF	TGTGCCACGGGACTAGCCTACAATGAGCAGTTCTTC
TRBJ1-2	NA	TRBV23-1	NA	CASSQSDGLYGYTF	TGCGCCAGCAGTCAGTCCGACGGACTTTATGGCTACACCTTC
TRBJ2-6	NA	TRBV11-3	NA	CASTQGSGANVLTF	TGTGCCAGCACCCAGGGCTCTGGGGCCAACGTCCTGACTTTC
TRBJ2-2	NA	TRBV6-5	NA	CASSYSIWALAGELFF	TGTGCCAGCAGTTACTCGATTTGGGCCCTGGCCGGGGAGCTGTTTTTT
TRBJ1-1	NA	TRBV12-5	TRBD1	CASGRQGMTEAFF	TGTGCTAGTGGGCGACAGGGAATGACTGAAGCTTTCTTT
TRBJ2-3	NA	TRBV7-6	NA	CASSLAHSLSSTDTQYF	TGTGCCAGCAGCTTAGCGCACAGTCTTTCTAGCACAGATACGCAGTATTTT
TRBJ1-4	NA	TRBV7-2	TRBD1	CASSFLLQGGREKLFF	TGTGCCAGCAGCTTCCTCCTACAGGGGGGGCGGGAAAAACTGTTTTTT
TRBJ2-1	NA	TRBV6-1	NA	CASREGPLRNEQFF	TGTGCCAGCAGGGAGGGGCCTCTACGGAATGAGCAGTTCTTC
TRBJ2-1	NA	TRBV6-1	NA	CASSPRGEYDEQFF	TGTGCCAGCAGCCCGCGCGGGGAATACGATGAGCAGTTCTTC
TRBJ1-6	NA	TRBV10-2	TRBD1	CASRGQGNSPLHF	TGCGCCAGCAGAGGACAGGGCAATTCACCCCTCCACTTT
TRBJ1-6	NA	TRBV5-1	TRBD1	CASSAQGAYSYNSPLHF	TGCGCCAGCAGCGCTCAGGGGGCGTACTCCTATAATTCACCCCTCCACTTT
TRBJ1-1	NA	TRBV18	NA	CASSPVGGTEAFF	TGTGCCAGCTCGCCGGTGGGAGGCACTGAAGCTTTCTTT
TRBJ1-1	NA	TRBV19	NA	CASSAQHRDGVAFF	TGTGCCAGTAGTGCCCAGCACAGGGATGGCGTAGCTTTCTTT
TRBJ1-1	once	TRBV6-6	NA	CASSYGGVEAFF	TGTGCCAGCAGTTACGGTGGAGTTGAAGCTTTCTTT
TRBJ2-7	NA	TRBV6-1	NA	CASSVGTPNSYEQYF	TGTGCCAGCAGTGTCGGGACACCAAATTCCTACGAGCAGTACTTC
TRBJ2-2	NA	TRBV27	NA	CASSFFQGLNTGELFF	TGTGCCAGCAGTTTTTTCCAGGGATTAAACACCGGGGAGCTGTTTTTT
TRBJ1-1	NA	TRBV9	NA	CASSVDGGRVNTEAFF	TGTGCCAGCAGCGTAGATGGGGGGAGGGTGAACACTGAAGCTTTCTTT
TRBJ1-1	NA	TRBV7-6	NA	CASSPTVNTEAFF	TGTGCCAGCAGCCCTACGGTGAACACTGAAGCTTTCTTT
TRBJ2-7	NA	TRBV6-1	NA	CASSEGAGPNEQYF	TGTGCCAGCAGTGAAGGGGCAGGGCCCAACGAGCAGTACTTC
TRBJ1-1	NA	TRBV11-1	TRBD1	CASSPGTGPDTEAFF	TGTGCCAGCAGCCCTGGGACAGGGCCCGACACTGAAGCTTTCTTT
TRBJ1-1	NA	TRBV25-1	NA	CASSESGDTEAFF	TGTGCCAGCAGTGAATCCGGGGATACTGAAGCTTTCTTT
TRBJ1-1	NA	TRBV5-1	NA	CASSLVYRGTDNTEAFF	TGCGCCAGCAGCTTGGTTTACCGAGGGACTGACAACACTGAAGCTTTCTTT
TRBJ2-1	few	TRBV19	TRBD1	CASSPEAGTGYNEQFF	TGTGCCAGTAGTCCAGAGGCCGGGACAGGTTACAATGAGCAGTTCTTC
TRBJ1-1	NA	TRBV19	NA	CASSITGTGGTEAFF	TGTGCCAGTAGTATTACTGGGACTGGGGGCACTGAAGCTTTCTTT